This entry describes one T cell receptor (beta chain). Its antigen remains unidentified. These data belong to a study of memory CD4+ T cells and cytomegalovirus serostatus. At the level of the study: This sample comes from healthy Belgian adults, eight to ten CMV seropositive, approximately 23 seronegative.

Whole-study findings and limits: The CMV-associated TCR signature appears largely within the CD4+ memory repertoire.

Under the authors' procedure: After removing out-of-frame reads, approximately 2 million distinct TCRbeta sequences remained. TCRdb's copy holds only in-frame clones and misses some; the assay was immunoSEQ multiplex PCR. That table gives V, J and clone size, and the DNA gave D and trimming. Of some 52,000 clones in the sample, about 86% were seen once. Single viable CD3+CD4+CD8-CD45RO+ cells were sorted as the memory CD4+ T cells. The CDR3 sequence is 15 residues long. Trimming removed 3 bases from V and 4 bases from J; junction bases left unmatched: 9. Germline CDR1 reads SGHDT; CDR2 reads YYEEEE. The sequenced material came from memory CD4+ T cells from blood. The TCR comes from an adult in good health and CMV-seropositive. The rearrangement joins TRBV5-6 to TRBJ1-2, with 7 bases identical to TRBD1. CDR3 DNA: TGTGCCAGCAGCTCACAGGGCGCAGGGGGCTATGGCTACACCTTC. Translation gives CASSSQGAGGYGYTF.